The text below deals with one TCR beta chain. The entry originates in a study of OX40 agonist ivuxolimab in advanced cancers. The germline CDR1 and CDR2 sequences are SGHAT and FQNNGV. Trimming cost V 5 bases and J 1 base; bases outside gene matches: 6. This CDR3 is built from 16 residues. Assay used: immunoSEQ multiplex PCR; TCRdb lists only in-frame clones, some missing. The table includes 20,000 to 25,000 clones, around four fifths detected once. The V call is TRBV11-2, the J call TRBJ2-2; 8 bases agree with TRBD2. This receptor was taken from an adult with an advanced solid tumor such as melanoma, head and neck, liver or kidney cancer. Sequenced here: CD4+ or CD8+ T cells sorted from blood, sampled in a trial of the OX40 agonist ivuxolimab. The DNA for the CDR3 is TGTGCCAGCAGCCCCATCGGGGGGGGGAACACCGGGGAGCTGTTTTTT. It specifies CASSPIGGGNTGELFF.